These 9 T cell receptor beta chains share one sample of origin, sequenced in a study of blood T cell repertoires in COVID-19. Repertoires were generated with immunoSEQ multiplex PCR, while TCRdb's copy carries only in-frame clones and drops some. The sample has about 400,000 clones; approximately 86% are singletons. What was sequenced was PBMCs or T cells enriched from blood (not recorded which). The origin of the receptors is a woman between 35 and 50 years old with acute COVID-19.

The chain recombines TRBV10-2 with TRBJ2-2; TRBD2 matches 9 bases. CDR1 WSHSY and CDR2 SAAADI come from the germline V gene. The CDR3 extends over 16 amino acids. The J segment lost 6 bases and the V segment lost 6 bases, leaving 11 bases of the junction unmatched. The CDR3 sequence: CASSETRGGAAGELFF. CDR3 coding DNA: TGCGCCAGCAGCGAGACACGCGGGGGGGCGGCCGGGGAGCTGTTTTTT.

J is TRBJ1-1 and V is TRBV2, with TRBD1 identical over 7 bases. V shed 6 bases, J shed 6 bases, and the junction held 19 bases outside the gene matches. The CDR3 sequence is 17 residues long. From germline, CDR1 is SNHLY and CDR2 FYNNEI. CDR3 in amino acids: CASSDPGQSFVLPEAFF. The CDR3 DNA is TGTGCCAGCAGCGACCCGGGACAGAGCTTCGTTCTCCCTGAAGCTTTCTTT.

The chain has TRBV5-1 and TRBJ2-1; D not resolved. The CDR3 is made up of 12 amino acids. In germline, CDR1 is SGHRS, CDR2 YFSETQ. V shed 2 bases and J shed 8 bases, with 8 bases lying between them. CDR3 bases: TGCGCCAGCAGCTTTCTTCCGTATGAGCAGTTCTTC. Its translation is CASSFLPYEQFF.

This clone was found once. This chain connects TRBV7-9 to TRBJ2-1; D might be TRBD2 (5 bases). This CDR3 spans 13 amino acids. Germline V gene sequence: CDR1 SEHNR, CDR2 FQNEAQ (reference sequence). Trimming pared 10 bases from V and 5 bases from J, leaving 15 bases between. The CDR3 coding sequence is TGTGCCAACCCGAGGGAACCCGACAATGAGCAGTTCTTC. Translating it yields CANPREPDNEQFF.

The chain uses TRBV19 and TRBJ2-3, with a possible D match to TRBD2 (6 bases). The CDR3 is 15 amino acids. In germline, CDR1 is LNHDA, CDR2 SQIVND (reference sequence). Trimming removed 1 base at V and 2 bases at J, with 10 bases between. The CDR3 nucleotides read TGTGCCAGTAGTATAGGGACTAACCCCACAGATACGCAGTATTTT. As protein: CASSIGTNPTDTQYF.

This chain links TRBV7-9 with TRBJ2-2; D is possibly TRBD2 (5 bases). Germline assignment: CDR1 SEHNR and CDR2 FQNEAQ (reference sequence). CDR3 size: 19 residues. Trimming shortened V by 5 bases and J by 1 base, and 23 bases separated the two germline ends. The CDR3 nucleotides read TGTGCCAGCAGCCAACAATTACTAGGACTTGACCTGAACACCGGGGAGCTGTTTTTT. Translated, it gives CASSQQLLGLDLNTGELFF. The full variable domain, with the rest looked up from reference TRBV7-9 and TRBJ2-2, is DTGVSQNPRHKITKRGQNVTFRCDPISEHNRLYWYRQTLGQGPEFLTYFQNEAQLEKSRLLSDRFSAERPKGSFSTLEIQRTEQGDSAMYLCASSQQLLGLDLNTGELFFGEGSRLTVL.

The genes are TRBV30 and TRBJ1-2; D is uncertain. This CDR3 contains 14 residues. V shed 0 bases and J shed 3 bases, with 11 bases lying between them. The germline gives CDR1 GTSNPN, CDR2 SVGIG (reference sequence). The CDR3 loop is CAWSVRQADYGYTF. DNA for the CDR3: TGTGCCTGGAGTGTACGGCAGGCCGACTATGGCTACACCTTC.

This sequence joins TRBV7-9 and TRBJ2-5; 8 positions match TRBD1. After removal of 5 bases from V and 3 bases from J, the junction contained 8 bases not matched to a gene. The CDR3 totals 15 residues. Germline lookup yields CDR1 SEHNR and CDR2 FQNEAQ (reference sequence). The CDR3 region has the DNA TGTGCCAGCAGCCCACGCCGGGACAGGAAAGAGACCCAGTACTTC. Protein sequence: CASSPRRDRKETQYF.

The chain couples TRBV6-5 to TRBJ1-3; no clear D gene. Deletions cut 7 bases from V and 2 bases from J, with 9 bases between. Germline assignment: CDR1 MNHEY and CDR2 SVGAGI. This CDR3 has 13 amino acids. In nucleotides, the CDR3 is TGTGCCAGCAATCAGGTAGCTGGAAACACCATATATTTT. It is translated as CASNQVAGNTIYF.